This TCR beta chain was sequenced in a study of shared clonotypes between healthy human individuals. Study-level information: Every donor yielded three CD4 naive, three CD4 memory, two CD8 naive and one CD8 memory plate.

Findings and limits, study-wide: Against clonotypes common to all four donors, non-shared ones had lower generation probabilities. The sharing of 5% to 6.5% of naive CD4 clonotypes was seen across several donors.

Some clones are missing from TCRdb's copy, which holds only in-frame ones; the method was immunoSEQ multiplex PCR. The table has 2 million to 2.5 million clones, 85% to 95% seen once; the top ten hold 0.39%. Memory CD4+ cells were the fraction left after CD45RA+ naive selection. The CDR3 sequence is 11 residues long. The ends were cut back, 3 bases at V and 4 bases at J, with 7 bases in the middle. Germline CDR1 DFQATT, CDR2 SNEGSKA (reference sequence). Remarks on this clone: Its antigen is undetermined.

This receptor was taken from a man aged 18 to 29 in good health. Some clones in this sample may be carry-over from other donors' samples. The rearrangement uses TRBV20-1 and TRBJ2-7, with D uncertain. The sequenced material came from naive CD4+ T cells from PBMCs. Subset here: CD45RA+ positively selected. In nucleotides, the CDR3 is TGCAGTGCTAGTCCAGCGTACGAGCAGTACTTC. It encodes CSASPAYEQYF.